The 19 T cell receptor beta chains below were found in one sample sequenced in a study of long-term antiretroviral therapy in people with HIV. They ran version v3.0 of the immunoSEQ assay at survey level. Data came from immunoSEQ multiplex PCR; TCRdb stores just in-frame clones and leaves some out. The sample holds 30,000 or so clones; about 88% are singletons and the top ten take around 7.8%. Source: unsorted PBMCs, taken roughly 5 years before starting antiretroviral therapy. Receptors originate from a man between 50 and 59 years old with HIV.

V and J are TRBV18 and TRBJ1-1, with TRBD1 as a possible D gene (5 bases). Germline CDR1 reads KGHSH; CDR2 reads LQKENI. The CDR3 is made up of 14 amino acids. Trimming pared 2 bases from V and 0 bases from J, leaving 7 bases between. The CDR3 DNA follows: TGTGCCAGCTCACCAAGACAGTTGAACACTGAAGCTTTCTTT. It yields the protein CASSPRQLNTEAFF.

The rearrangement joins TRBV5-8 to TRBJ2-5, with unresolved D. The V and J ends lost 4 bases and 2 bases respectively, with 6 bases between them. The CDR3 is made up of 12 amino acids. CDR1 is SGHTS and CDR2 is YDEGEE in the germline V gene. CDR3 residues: CASSGEQETQYF. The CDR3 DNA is TGTGCCAGCAGCGGAGAGCAAGAGACCCAGTACTTC.

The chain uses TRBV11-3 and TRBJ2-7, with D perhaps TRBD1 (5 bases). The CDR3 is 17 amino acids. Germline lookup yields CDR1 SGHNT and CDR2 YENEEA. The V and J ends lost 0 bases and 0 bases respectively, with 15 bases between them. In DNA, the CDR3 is TGTGCCAGCAGCTTAGATCGTGGCAGGGTGATCTCCTACGAGCAGTACTTC. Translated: CASSLDRGRVISYEQYF.

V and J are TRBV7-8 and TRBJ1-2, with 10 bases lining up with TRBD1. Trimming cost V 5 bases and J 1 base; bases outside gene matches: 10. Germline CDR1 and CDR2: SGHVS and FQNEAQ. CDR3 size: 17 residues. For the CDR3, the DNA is TGTGCCAGCAGCCCGGGGGACAGGGGATACCTTAACTATGGCTACACCTTC. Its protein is CASSPGDRGYLNYGYTF.

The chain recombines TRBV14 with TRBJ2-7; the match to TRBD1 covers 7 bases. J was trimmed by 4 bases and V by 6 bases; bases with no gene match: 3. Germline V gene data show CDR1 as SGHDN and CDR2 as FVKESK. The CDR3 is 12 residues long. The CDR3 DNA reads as TGTGCCAGCAGGGCGACAGGGTACGAGCAGTACTTC. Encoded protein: CASRATGYEQYF.

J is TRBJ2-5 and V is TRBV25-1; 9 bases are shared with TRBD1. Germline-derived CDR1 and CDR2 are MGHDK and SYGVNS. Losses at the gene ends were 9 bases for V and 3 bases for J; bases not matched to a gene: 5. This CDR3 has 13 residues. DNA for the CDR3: TGTGCCAGAATAGGACAGGGGAAAGAGACCCAGTACTTC. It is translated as CARIGQGKETQYF.

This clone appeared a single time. DNA for the CDR3: TGTGCCTCCAGTGATGTGGGCAGCACAGATACGCAGTATTTT. Its protein is CASSDVGSTDTQYF. The chain uses TRBV30 and TRBJ2-3, with no clear D. With 7 bases removed from V and 0 bases from J, the gap between germline ends came to 14 bases. CDR3 length: 14 residues. Germline CDR1 is GTSNPN and CDR2 is SVGIG (reference sequence).

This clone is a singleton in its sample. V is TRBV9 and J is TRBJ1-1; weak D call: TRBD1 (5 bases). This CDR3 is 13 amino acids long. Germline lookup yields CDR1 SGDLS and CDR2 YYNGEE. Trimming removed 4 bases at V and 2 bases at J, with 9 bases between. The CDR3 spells CASSRDLNTEAFF. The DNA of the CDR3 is TGTGCCAGCAGCCGGGACCTTAACACTGAAGCTTTCTTT.

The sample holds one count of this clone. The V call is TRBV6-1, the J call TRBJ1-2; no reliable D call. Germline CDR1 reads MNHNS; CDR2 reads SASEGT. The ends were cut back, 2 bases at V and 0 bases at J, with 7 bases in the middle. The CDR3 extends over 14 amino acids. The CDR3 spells CASSEIVANYGYTF. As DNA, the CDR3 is TGTGCCAGCAGTGAAATCGTCGCTAACTATGGCTACACCTTC.

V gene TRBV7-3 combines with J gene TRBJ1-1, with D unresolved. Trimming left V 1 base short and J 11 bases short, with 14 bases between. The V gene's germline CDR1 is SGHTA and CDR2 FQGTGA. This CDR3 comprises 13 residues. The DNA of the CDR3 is TGTGCCAGCAGCTTAAGGGCCAGCCAAGCCGCTTTCTTT. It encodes CASSLRASQAAFF.

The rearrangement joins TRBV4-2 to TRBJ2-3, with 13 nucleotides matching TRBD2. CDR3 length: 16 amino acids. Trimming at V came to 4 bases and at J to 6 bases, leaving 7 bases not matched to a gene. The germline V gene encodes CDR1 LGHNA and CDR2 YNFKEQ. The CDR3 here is CASSLGLAGAYDTQYF. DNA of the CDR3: TGTGCCAGCAGCCTCGGACTAGCGGGAGCATATGATACGCAGTATTTT.

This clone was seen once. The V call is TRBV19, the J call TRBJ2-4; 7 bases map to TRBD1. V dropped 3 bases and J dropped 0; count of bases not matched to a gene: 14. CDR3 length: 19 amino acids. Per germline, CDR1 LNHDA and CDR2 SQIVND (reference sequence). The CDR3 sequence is CASSISVVDRALAKNIQYF. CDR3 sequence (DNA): TGTGCCAGTAGTATTTCGGTTGTCGACAGGGCCCTAGCCAAAAACATTCAGTACTTC.

CDR3 residues: CASSLTGTGNQPQHF. The CDR3 bases are TGTGCCAGCAGCTTAACCGGGACAGGGAATCAGCCCCAGCATTTT. This sequence joins TRBV11-1 and TRBJ1-5; 9 nucleotides line up with TRBD1. The ends lost 2 bases at V and 4 bases at J; junction bases unmatched: 3. Per germline, CDR1 SGHAT and CDR2 FQDESV (reference sequence). This CDR3 has 15 amino acids.

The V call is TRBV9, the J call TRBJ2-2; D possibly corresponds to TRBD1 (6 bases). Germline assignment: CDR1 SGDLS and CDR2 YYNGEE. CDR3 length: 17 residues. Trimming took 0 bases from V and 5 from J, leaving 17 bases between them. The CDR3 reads CASSVEGVPGWTGELFF. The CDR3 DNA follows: TGTGCCAGCAGCGTAGAGGGGGTACCGGGTTGGACCGGGGAGCTGTTTTTT.

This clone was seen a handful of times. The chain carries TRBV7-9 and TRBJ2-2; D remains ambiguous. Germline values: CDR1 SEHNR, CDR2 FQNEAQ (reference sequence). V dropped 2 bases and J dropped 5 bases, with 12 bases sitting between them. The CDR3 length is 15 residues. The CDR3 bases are TGTGCCAGCAGCTTAAGAGAGGTGTGGACCGGGGAGCTGTTTTTT. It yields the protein CASSLREVWTGELFF.

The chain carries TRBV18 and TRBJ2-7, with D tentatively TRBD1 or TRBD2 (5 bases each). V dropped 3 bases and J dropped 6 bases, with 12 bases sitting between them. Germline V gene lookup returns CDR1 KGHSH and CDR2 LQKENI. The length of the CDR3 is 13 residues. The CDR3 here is CASSPGTSSEQYF. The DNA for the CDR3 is TGTGCCAGCTCACCGGGGACCTCGAGCGAGCAGTACTTC.

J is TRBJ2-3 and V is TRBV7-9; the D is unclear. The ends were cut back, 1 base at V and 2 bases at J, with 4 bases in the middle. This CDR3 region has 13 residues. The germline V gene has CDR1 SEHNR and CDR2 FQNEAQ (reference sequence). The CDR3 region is CASSLDSTDTQYF. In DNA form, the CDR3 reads TGTGCCAGCAGCTTAGATTCCACAGATACGCAGTATTTT.

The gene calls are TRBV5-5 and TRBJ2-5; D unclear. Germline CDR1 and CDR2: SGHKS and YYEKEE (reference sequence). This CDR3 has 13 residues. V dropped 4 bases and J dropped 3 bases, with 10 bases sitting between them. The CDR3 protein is CASSRYIEETQYF. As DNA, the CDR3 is TGTGCCAGCAGCCGTTACATTGAAGAGACCCAGTACTTC. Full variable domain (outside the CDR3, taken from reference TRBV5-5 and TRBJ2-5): DAGVTQSPTHLIKTRGQQVTLRCSPISGHKSVSWYQQVLGQGPQFIFQYYEKEERGRGNFPDRFSARQFPNYSSELNVNALLLGDSALYLCASSRYIEETQYFGPGTRLLVL.

The CDR3 loop is CAISPRQATEAFF. CDR3 nucleotide sequence: TGTGCCATCAGTCCGCGACAAGCCACTGAAGCTTTCTTT. V and J are TRBV10-3 and TRBJ1-1; D unclear. The CDR3 extends over 13 amino acids. The germline V gene encodes CDR1 ENHRY and CDR2 SYGVKD. V lost 5 bases and J 4 bases, leaving 11 bases between the germline ends.